A single sample is the source of the 8 T cell receptor beta chains below, sequenced in a study of post-analysis software for immune sequencing data. Overall study results and limits: Included in a set of several TRBV segments more frequent in patients than controls were TRBV5-6, TRBV5-1 and TRBV20-1.

Sequencing libraries made from TCR beta cDNA carried unique molecular identifiers. MiXCR, applied by TCRdb to the PCR reads, yields one record per CDR3 protein. This table holds about 460,000 distinct CDR3 sequences, 40% to 55% found once. These receptors are not linked to any known antigen. The sample taken for sequencing was blood. The receptors derive from a girl aged 5-17 years with multiple sclerosis.

The J gene is TRBJ2-1, the V gene TRBV12-3 or TRBV12-4; D may be TRBD1 (6 bases). V dropped 1 base and J dropped 10 bases, with 11 bases sitting between them. The CDR3 has 13 amino acids. CDR3 in amino acids: CASSLGAGAEQFF. CDR3 nucleotides: TGTGCCAGCAGTTTAGGAGCAGGGGCAGAGCAGTTCTTC.

The genes are TRBV20-1 and TRBJ2-5, with D possibly called TRBD1 or TRBD2 (7 bases each). The ends were cut back, 2 bases at V and 3 bases at J, with 19 bases in the middle. The CDR3 has 16 amino acids. The germline V gene encodes CDR1 DFQATT and CDR2 SNEGSKA (reference sequence). In DNA form, the CDR3 reads TGCAGTGCTAGACGATGGGGGGGGGACAGAAAAGAGACCCAGTACTTC. Encoded protein: CSARRWGGDRKETQYF.

V is TRBV4-1 and J is TRBJ2-5, with a tentative D call TRBD1 (5 bases). Germline V CDR1 and CDR2: MGHRA, YSYEKL. This CDR3 contains 13 residues. The V end lost 3 bases, the J end lost 6 bases, and 11 bases lay between the germline ends. The CDR3: CASSQTTAQTQYF. CDR3 coding DNA: TGCGCCAGCAGCCAGACGACAGCTCAGACCCAGTACTTC.

This clonotype was seen just once. This chain uses TRBV28 with TRBJ1-5; possible D gene TRBD1, 5 bases. CDR1 MDHEN and CDR2 SYDVKM come from the germline V gene. Trimming took 3 bases from V and 4 from J, leaving 13 bases between them. The CDR3 is made up of 15 amino acids. The CDR3 loop reads CASSFDSYSNQPQHF. The CDR3 nucleotides read TGTGCCAGCAGTTTCGACAGTTATTCAAATCAGCCCCAGCATTTT.

The chain joins TRBV7-2 to TRBJ1-2; D may be TRBD1 (5 bases). The CDR3 loop spans 13 amino acids. Between the trimmed V and J ends, which lost 0 bases and 4 bases, there was a span of 6 bases. The germline V gene has CDR1 SGHTA and CDR2 FQGNSA. This chain's CDR3 is CASSLATVYGYTF. CDR3 in DNA: TGTGCCAGCAGCTTAGCGACAGTCTATGGCTACACCTTC.

CDR3 region: CASSTSGSPREQYF. The DNA of the CDR3 is TGTGCCAGCAGTACTAGCGGGAGCCCACGCGAGCAGTACTTC. The rearrangement uses TRBV25-1 and TRBJ2-7; 11 bases line up with TRBD2. Germline V gene lookup returns CDR1 MGHDK and CDR2 SYGVNS. CDR3 length: 14 residues. The ends lost 5 bases at V and 6 bases at J; junction bases unmatched: 6.

The chain carries TRBV20-1 and TRBJ2-1, with D hard to call. Per germline, CDR1 DFQATT and CDR2 SNEGSKA (reference sequence). CDR3 length equals 14 residues. The V end lost 5 bases, the J end lost 6 bases, and 17 bases lay between the germline ends. The CDR3, as DNA: TGCAGTGCTGTATCGGGTCTAGATCCCAATGAGCAGTTCTTC. Protein sequence: CSAVSGLDPNEQFF.

The table lists this clonotype with many counts. Written as DNA, the CDR3 is TGTGCCAGCAGTCCTGGACAGTTCTACGAGCAGTACTTC. Amino acid sequence: CASSPGQFYEQYF. V and J are TRBV28 and TRBJ2-7; maybe TRBD1 (6 bases). The CDR3 runs to 13 residues. The germline CDR1 and CDR2 sequences are MDHEN and SYDVKM. V lost 5 bases and J 3 bases, leaving 11 bases between the germline ends.